The clone carrying this T cell receptor (beta chain) came up a few times. One entry per CDR3 protein, called by TCRdb with MiXCR from the 5' RACE reads. The sample records tens of thousands of distinct CDR3 sequences, 28% being singletons. Germline assignment: CDR1 SGHTA and CDR2 FQGTGA. This CDR3 comprises 13 residues. Trimming left V 2 bases short and J 1 base short, with 5 bases between. J is TRBJ1-1 and V is TRBV7-3; D gene unclear. The sequence was collected from a female donor with breast cancer. Sequencing was carried out using tumor-infiltrating memory CD4+ T cells sorted from the breast tumor. Subset denoted: memory CD4+ T cells, CD4+CD45RO+CD25-. As DNA, the CDR3 is TGTGCCAGCAGCTTAGCCCCGAACACTGAAGCTTTCTTT. Translation: CASSLAPNTEAFF.